A single sample gave rise to the 22 T cell receptor beta chains below, sequenced in a study of OX40 agonist ivuxolimab in advanced cancers. Some clones are missing from TCRdb's copy, which holds only in-frame ones; the method was immunoSEQ multiplex PCR. The sample has over 65,000 clones; about four fifths are singletons. The material sequenced was CD4+ or CD8+ T cells sorted from blood, taken in a trial of the OX40 agonist ivuxolimab. The receptors were gathered from an adult with an advanced solid tumor such as melanoma, head and neck, liver or kidney cancer.

The J gene is TRBJ1-1, the V gene TRBV27; the D is unclear. Germline CDR1 reads MNHEY; CDR2 reads SMNVEV (reference sequence). This CDR3 has 13 amino acids. Trimming pared 4 bases from V and 1 base from J, leaving 7 bases between. The chain's CDR3 is CASSWEANTEAFF. In DNA, the CDR3 is TGTGCCAGCAGTTGGGAAGCGAACACTGAAGCTTTCTTT.

The chain joins TRBV6-1 to TRBJ1-1; 8 bases map to TRBD1. This CDR3 region has 15 residues. Trimming removed 4 bases from V and 2 bases from J; junction bases left unmatched: 6. The V gene's germline CDR1 is MNHNS and CDR2 SASEGT. The CDR3 protein is CASSVQGALNTEAFF. CDR3 in DNA: TGTGCCAGCAGTGTCCAGGGGGCCCTAAACACTGAAGCTTTCTTT.

The chain employs TRBV30 and TRBJ2-2; unclear D gene. Trimming pared 2 bases from V and 6 bases from J, leaving 13 bases between. The CDR3 is 14 amino acids. The germline V gene has CDR1 GTSNPN and CDR2 SVGIG (reference sequence). The CDR3 DNA is TGTGCCTGGAGTACCACCCCCCTATCCGGGGAGCTGTTTTTT. Translated, it gives CAWSTTPLSGELFF.

J is TRBJ2-6 and V is TRBV5-4, with no clear D. Germline V gene data show CDR1 as SGHNT and CDR2 as YYREEE (reference sequence). The V and J ends lost 1 base and 0 bases respectively, with 2 bases between them. CDR3 length: 14 residues. The CDR3 loop reads CASSLISGANVLTF. The DNA of the CDR3 is TGTGCCAGCAGCTTGATCTCTGGGGCCAACGTCCTGACTTTC. The variable domain in full, with the rest retrieved from reference TRBV5-4 and TRBJ2-6, is ETGVTQSPTHLIKTRGQQVTLRCSSQSGHNTVSWYQQALGQGPQFIFQYYREEENGRGNFPPRFSGLQFPNYSSELNVNALELDDSALYLCASSLISGANVLTFGAGSRLTVL.

As concerns this clone: The junction does not match germline at one end; this may be a read error. The chain has TRBV25-1 and TRBJ2-6; D gene unclear. CDR1 is MGHDK and CDR2 is SYGVNS in the germline V gene. The CDR3 runs to 12 residues. CDR3 nucleotides: TGTGCCAGCAGGGATGGGTCCAACGTCCTGACTTTC. This translates into CASRDGSNVLTF.

The chain employs TRBV15 and TRBJ1-2; D remains ambiguous. Germline CDR1 reads LNHNV; CDR2 reads YYDKDF (reference sequence). With 9 bases removed from V and 3 bases from J, the gap between germline ends came to 29 bases. The CDR3 spans 18 residues. CDR3 in amino acids: CATSQTKGPSTSHYGYTF. The CDR3 region has the DNA TGTGCCACATCCCAGACGAAGGGCCCAAGTACCTCTCACTATGGCTACACCTTC.

This clone has more than one count but fewer than ten. The chain carries TRBV2 and TRBJ1-5; unclear D gene. CDR1 SNHLY and CDR2 FYNNEI come from the germline V gene. CDR3 length: 13 residues. The V end lost 4 bases, the J end lost 6 bases, and 10 bases lay between the germline ends. CDR3 protein: CASSVEGSQPQHF. The CDR3 DNA is TGTGCCAGCAGTGTCGAGGGCTCTCAGCCCCAGCATTTT.

The chain couples TRBV27 to TRBJ2-2; the match to TRBD1 covers 7 bases. Germline assignment: CDR1 MNHEY and CDR2 SMNVEV (reference sequence). This CDR3 region has 17 residues. Trimming at V came to 5 bases and at J to 2 bases, leaving 11 bases not matched to a gene. This chain's CDR3 is CASSRLSGTVNTGELFF. The CDR3 region has the DNA TGTGCCAGCAGTCGTCTGTCCGGGACAGTAAACACCGGGGAGCTGTTTTTT.

With respect to this clone: This sample also contains other DNA sequences that code for the same CDR3. The rearrangement joins TRBV5-1 to TRBJ1-4; tentatively, D is TRBD1 (5 bases). In germline, CDR1 is SGHRS, CDR2 YFSETQ. The CDR3 spans 14 residues. The V end lost 2 bases, the J end lost 7 bases, and 12 bases lay between the germline ends. The CDR3, as DNA: TGCGCCAGCAGCTTCGGGGGGGAGGCTGAAAAACTGTTTTTT. Its translation is CASSFGGEAEKLFF. Full variable domain (remainder filled in from reference TRBV5-1 and TRBJ1-4): KAGVTQTPRYLIKTRGQQVTLSCSPISGHRSVSWYQQTPGQGLQFLFEYFSETQRNKGNFPGRFSGRQFSNSRSEMNVSTLELGDSALYLCASSFGGEAEKLFFGSGTQLSVL.

The chain has TRBV6-6 and TRBJ2-3; tentatively, D is TRBD1 or TRBD2 (6 bases each). This CDR3 region has 13 residues. Germline V lookup: CDR1 MNHNY, CDR2 SVGAGI (reference sequence). The ends were cut back, 11 bases at V and 1 base at J, with 13 bases in the middle. The CDR3 reads CAGGDTRTDTQYF. In nucleotides, the CDR3 is TGTGCCGGCGGGGACACTCGCACAGATACGCAGTATTTT.

The chain employs TRBV7-9 and TRBJ1-1, with a weak D call TRBD1 (5 bases). V lost 7 bases and J 3 bases, leaving 15 bases between the germline ends. The length of the CDR3 is 14 residues. Per the germline V gene, CDR1 is SEHNR and CDR2 is FQNEAQ (reference sequence). The CDR3 sequence: CASTPPLGDTEAFF. The CDR3 DNA is TGTGCCAGCACCCCCCCCTTGGGGGACACTGAAGCTTTCTTT.

The J gene is TRBJ2-3, the V gene TRBV7-8, with D unresolved. Germline values: CDR1 SGHVS, CDR2 FQNEAQ. This CDR3 has 15 amino acids. Trimming removed 7 bases at V and 0 bases at J, with 14 bases between. The CDR3 here is CASTRAAASTDTQYF. As DNA, the CDR3 is TGTGCCAGCACCCGCGCGGCGGCCAGCACAGATACGCAGTATTTT.

This chain joins TRBV7-2 and TRBJ2-4; possibly TRBD1 for D (5 bases). V gave up 2 bases and J gave up 0 bases, with 8 bases separating them. The CDR3 extends over 15 amino acids. CDR1 SGHTA and CDR2 FQGNSA come from the germline V gene. The CDR3 region is CASSLMGLAKNIQYF. CDR3 DNA sequence: TGTGCCAGCAGCTTAATGGGGCTAGCCAAAAACATTCAGTACTTC.

The chain recombines TRBV6-6 with TRBJ2-7; 9 bases map to TRBD1. This CDR3 comprises 16 residues. V was clipped by 0 bases and J by 4 bases; unmatched bases: 7. Per germline, CDR1 MNHNY and CDR2 SVGAGI (reference sequence). The CDR3 region is CASSYSSPGQGYEQYV. CDR3 DNA: TGTGCCAGCAGTTACTCTAGTCCGGGACAGGGTTACGAGCAGTACGTC.

This chain joins TRBV28 and TRBJ1-2; no firm D call. CDR1 is MDHEN and CDR2 is SYDVKM in the germline V gene. Trimming left V 5 bases short and J 7 bases short, with 20 bases between. The CDR3 extends over 15 amino acids. The CDR3 DNA reads TGTGCCAGCAGTGAAAGATTGGGTGGCTTAGCTGGCTACACCTTC. This encodes CASSERLGGLAGYTF.

The J gene is TRBJ2-2, the V gene TRBV14; 10 bases align to TRBD2. The CDR3 sequence is 18 residues long. J gave up 6 bases and V 4 bases, and 14 bases lay outside the gene matches. Germline lookup yields CDR1 SGHDN and CDR2 FVKESK. The CDR3 sequence is CASSRRVLLAGVSGELFF. CDR3 DNA: TGTGCCAGCAGCCGCAGGGTTCTCCTAGCGGGAGTTTCCGGGGAGCTGTTTTTT.

This chain uses TRBV28 with TRBJ2-3, with D possibly being TRBD1 or TRBD2 (5 bases each). Looked up from germline, CDR1 is MDHEN and CDR2 is SYDVKM. CDR3 size: 13 residues. Trimming cost V 6 bases and J 2 bases, with 9 bases left between them. The CDR3: CASRTGTTDTQYF. The CDR3 nucleotides are TGTGCCAGCAGAACGGGGACCACAGATACGCAGTATTTT.

The chain employs TRBV7-6 and TRBJ2-2, with a weak D call TRBD1 (5 bases). This CDR3 comprises 15 residues. Germline-derived CDR1 and CDR2 are SGHVS and FNYEAQ. V dropped 8 bases and J dropped 0 bases, with 13 bases sitting between them. The DNA for the CDR3 is TGTGCCAGCGGGTGGGCAGGGTCGAACACCGGGGAGCTGTTTTTT. This gives the protein CASGWAGSNTGELFF.

This chain links TRBV11-3 with TRBJ2-3; 9 positions match TRBD1. V lost 5 bases, J lost 4 bases, and 7 bases stayed unmatched. Germline CDR1 and CDR2: SGHNT and YENEEA. The CDR3 runs 15 residues. DNA of the CDR3: TGTGCCAGCAGCACCCGGGACAGGGTAGCAGATACGCAGTATTTT. This translates into CASSTRDRVADTQYF.

The rearrangement joins TRBV2 to TRBJ1-3; weak D call: TRBD1 (5 bases). The CDR3 is 15 amino acids. CDR1 and CDR2 (germline): SNHLY, FYNNEI. V was pared by 3 bases and J by 0 bases, with 9 bases between. The CDR3 here is CASSEGTLSGNTIYF. The CDR3, as DNA: TGTGCCAGCAGTGAGGGGACTCTCTCTGGAAACACCATATATTTT.

Sample share makes this clone medium-sized. The V gene is TRBV28, the J gene TRBJ1-2, with D tentatively TRBD1 (6 bases). CDR1 and CDR2 (germline): MDHEN, SYDVKM. V was shortened by 0 bases and J by 10 bases, with 12 bases between the two germline ends. This CDR3 spans 13 amino acids. DNA for the CDR3: TGTGCCAGCAGTTTATGGACAAGGGGGGACTACACCTTC. Translation gives CASSLWTRGDYTF.

The chain is built from TRBV28 and TRBJ1-4, with D unclear. With 8 bases removed from V and 7 bases from J, the gap between germline ends came to 11 bases. CDR3 size: 12 residues. Germline loops: CDR1 MDHEN, CDR2 SYDVKM. CDR3 sequence (DNA): TGTGCCAGCGGAGTAGGGAGTGAAAAACTGTTTTTT. Encoded protein: CASGVGSEKLFF.